This TCR beta chain stems from a study of siplizumab effects on memory and regulatory T cells. Here immunoSEQ multiplex PCR was the method, and the copy in TCRdb shows in-frame clones only, minus some. The sample holds over 65,000 clones, around 93% seen once. The CDR3 covers 11 residues. V was pared by 1 base and J by 9 bases, with 4 bases between. The germline CDR1 and CDR2 sequences are SEHNR and FQNEAQ (reference sequence). Study results and limitations: Suppressive function of proliferating Tregs from siplizumab cultures was not confirmed. A minor share of alloreactive clones matched unstimulated subsets.

Worth noting for this clone: Its antigen is not identified.

The sequence derives from a human donor in good health. The chain links TRBV7-9 to TRBJ2-1; D not certain. Sample: CD8+ T cells sorted from blood. The CDR3 protein is CASSLEGEQFF. Written as DNA, the CDR3 is TGTGCCAGCAGCTTAGAAGGTGAGCAGTTCTTC.